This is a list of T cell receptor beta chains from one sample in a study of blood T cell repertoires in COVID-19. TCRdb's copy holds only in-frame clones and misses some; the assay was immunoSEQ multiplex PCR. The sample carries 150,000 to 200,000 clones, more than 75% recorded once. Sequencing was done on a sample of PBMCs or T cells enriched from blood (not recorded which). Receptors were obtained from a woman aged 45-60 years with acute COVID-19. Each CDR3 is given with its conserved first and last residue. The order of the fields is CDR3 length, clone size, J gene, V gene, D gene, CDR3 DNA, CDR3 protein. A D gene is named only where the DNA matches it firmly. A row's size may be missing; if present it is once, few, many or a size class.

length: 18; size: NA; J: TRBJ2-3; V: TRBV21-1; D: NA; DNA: TGTGCCAGCAGCAAAGGGGATTCCGGGGACAGGGTCACAGATACGCAGTATTTT; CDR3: CASSKGDSGDRVTDTQYF
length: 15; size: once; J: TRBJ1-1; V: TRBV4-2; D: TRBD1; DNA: TGTGCCAGCAGCCAAGGAGGGGGCCAGGGCACTGAAGCTTTCTTT; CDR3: CASSQGGGQGTEAFF
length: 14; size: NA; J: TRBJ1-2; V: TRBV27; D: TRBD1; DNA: TGTGCCAGCAGTTTAGGGACAGTGGGCTATGGCTACACCTTC; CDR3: CASSLGTVGYGYTF
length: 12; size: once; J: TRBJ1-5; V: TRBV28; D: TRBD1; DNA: TGTGCCGTGGGGACAGGGAGTCAGCCCCAGCATTTT; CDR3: CAVGTGSQPQHF
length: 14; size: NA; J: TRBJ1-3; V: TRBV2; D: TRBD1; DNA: TGTGCCAGCAGGGACACAGGGGCTGGAAACACCATATATTTT; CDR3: CASRDTGAGNTIYF
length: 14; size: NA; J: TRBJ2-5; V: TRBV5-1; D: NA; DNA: TGCGCCAGCAGCTTGGAGTTAGGGGCAGAGACCCAGTACTTC; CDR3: CASSLELGAETQYF
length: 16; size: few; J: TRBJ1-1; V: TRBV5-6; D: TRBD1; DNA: TGTGCCAGCAGCTCCCAGTGGACAGGGCGGAACACTGAAGCTTTCTTT; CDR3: CASSSQWTGRNTEAFF
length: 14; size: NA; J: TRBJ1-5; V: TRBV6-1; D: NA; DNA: TGTGCCAGCAGTGAAGCCACCGCGGGTCAGCCCCAGCATTTT; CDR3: CASSEATAGQPQHF
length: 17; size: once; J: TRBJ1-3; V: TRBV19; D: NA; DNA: TGTGCCAGTAGTAAGGCCGCCTCAGGGGTCTCTGGAAACACCATATATTTT; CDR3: CASSKAASGVSGNTIYF
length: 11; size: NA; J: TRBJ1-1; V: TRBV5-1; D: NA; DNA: TGCGCCAGCAGCGCTACAGGAGGGGCTTTCTTT; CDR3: CASSATGGAFF
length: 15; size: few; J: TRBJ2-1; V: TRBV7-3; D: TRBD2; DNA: TGTGCCAGCAGCTTAATAGCGGGGGGCTACAATGAGCAGTTCTTC; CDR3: CASSLIAGGYNEQFF
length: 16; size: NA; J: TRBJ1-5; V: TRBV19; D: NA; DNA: TGTGCCAGTAGTATAACTGGGGGGTTAGGAGGTCAGCCCCAGCATTTT; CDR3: CASSITGGLGGQPQHF
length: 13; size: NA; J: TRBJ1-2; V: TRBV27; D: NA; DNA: TGTGCCAGCAGTTTTAAGGGAGGGGGTGGCTACACCTTC; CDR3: CASSFKGGGGYTF
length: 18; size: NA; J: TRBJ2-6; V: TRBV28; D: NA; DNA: TGTGCCAGCAGTTTAAACGGCAGGGGAGTCTCTGGGGCCAACGTCCTGACTTTC; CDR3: CASSLNGRGVSGANVLTF
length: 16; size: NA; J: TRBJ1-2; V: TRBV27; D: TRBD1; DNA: TGTGCCAGCAGTTCCGACCTCCTCGGGACAGGGAACGGCTACACCTTC; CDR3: CASSSDLLGTGNGYTF
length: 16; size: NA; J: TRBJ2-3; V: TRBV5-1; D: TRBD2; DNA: TGCGCCAGCAGCCCTGGAGCGGGGGGCAGCACAGATACGCAGTATTTT; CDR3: CASSPGAGGSTDTQYF
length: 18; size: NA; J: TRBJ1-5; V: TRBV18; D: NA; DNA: TGTGCCAGCTCACCAGAGCCGGCGGGGTCCGTTAGCAATCAGCCCCAGCATTTT; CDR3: CASSPEPAGSVSNQPQHF
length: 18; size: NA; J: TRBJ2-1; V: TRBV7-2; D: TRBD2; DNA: TGTGCCAGCAGCTTAGGCCCTAGCGGGGGGGCCAGCGGGAATGAGCAGTTCTTC; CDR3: CASSLGPSGGASGNEQFF
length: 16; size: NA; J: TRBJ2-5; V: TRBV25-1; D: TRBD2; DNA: TGTGCCAGCAGTGAGTCGGCTAGCGGGACCCAAGAGACCCAGTACTTC; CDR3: CASSESASGTQETQYF
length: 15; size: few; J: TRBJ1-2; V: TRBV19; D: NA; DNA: TGTGCCAGTAGTATAGAAGTCCGGCTGTCCGGGGGCTACACCTTC; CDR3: CASSIEVRLSGGYTF
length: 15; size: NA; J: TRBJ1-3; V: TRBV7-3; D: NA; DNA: TGTGCCAGCAGCTTCGGGGAAAGCTCTGGAAACACCATATATTTT; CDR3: CASSFGESSGNTIYF
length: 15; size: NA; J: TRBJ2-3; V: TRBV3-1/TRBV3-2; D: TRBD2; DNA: TGTGCCAGCAGCCCGGGACTAGCGGGGTTGGATACGCAGTATTTT; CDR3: CASSPGLAGLDTQYF
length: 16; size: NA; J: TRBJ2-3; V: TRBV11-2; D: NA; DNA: TGTGCCAGCAGCCTTCGGACAGGGACTAACACAGATACGCAGTATTTT; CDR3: CASSLRTGTNTDTQYF
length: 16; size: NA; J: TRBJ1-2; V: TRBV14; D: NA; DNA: TGTGCCAGCAGCCCACGAAATGACATCTTTTTCTATGGCTACACCTTC; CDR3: CASSPRNDIFFYGYTF
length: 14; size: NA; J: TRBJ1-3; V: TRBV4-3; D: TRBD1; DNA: TGCGCCAGCAGCCAACTGGACAGGGGAAACACCATATATTTT; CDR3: CASSQLDRGNTIYF
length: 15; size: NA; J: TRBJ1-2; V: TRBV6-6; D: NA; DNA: TGTGCCAGCAGTTACTCGAAAGAGGTGCCAGATGGCTACACCTTC; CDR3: CASSYSKEVPDGYTF
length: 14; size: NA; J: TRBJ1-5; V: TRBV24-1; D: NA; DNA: TGTGCCACCAGTGACCCGAAGGGGGGGCAGCCCCAGCATTTT; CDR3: CATSDPKGGQPQHF
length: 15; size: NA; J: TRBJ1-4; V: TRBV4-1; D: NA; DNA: TGCGCCAGCAGCCCCCTAGAGAGAGCGGGGGAAAAACTGTTTTTT; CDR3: CASSPLERAGEKLFF
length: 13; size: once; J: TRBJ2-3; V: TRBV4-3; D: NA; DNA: TGCGCCAGCAGCCAACCCCCGGGGGATACGCAGTATTTT; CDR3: CASSQPPGDTQYF
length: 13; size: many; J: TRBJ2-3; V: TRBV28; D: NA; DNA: TGTGCCAGCAGTTTCGTTGGAGGGGATACGCAGTATTTT; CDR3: CASSFVGGDTQYF
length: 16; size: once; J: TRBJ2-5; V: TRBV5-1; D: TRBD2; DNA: TGCGCCAGCAGCCCTCAACCTAGCGGGGGGGAAGAGACCCAGTACTTC; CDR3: CASSPQPSGGEETQYF
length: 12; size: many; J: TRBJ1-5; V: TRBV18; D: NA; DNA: TGTGCCAGCTCACGAGGAGATCAGCCCCAGCATTTT; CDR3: CASSRGDQPQHF